This TCR beta chain derives from a study of shared clonotypes between healthy human individuals. A CD45RA+ naive subset and a CD45RA-negative memory subset were split from CD4+ cells. The method was immunoSEQ multiplex PCR; TCRdb's version includes in-frame clones alone and lacks a portion of them. The table shows over a million clones, with over 95% occurring only once. This CDR3 spans 14 amino acids. Looked up from germline, CDR1 is LNHDA and CDR2 is SQIVND (reference sequence). Between the trimmed V and J ends, which lost 3 bases and 5 bases, there was a span of 11 bases. The sample comprised naive CD4+ T cells sorted from blood. Subset here: CD45RA+ positively selected. The chain carries TRBV19 and TRBJ1-5, with no clear D. The sequence came from a man between 25 and 39 years old in good health. CDR3 DNA: TGTGCCAGTAGTATCACGGGTTACGATCAGCCCCAGCATTTT. Translating it yields CASSITGYDQPQHF.